Here is one TCR beta chain with its context. The antigen is undetermined. The CDR3 covers 14 residues. Germline V gene data show CDR1 as SNHLY and CDR2 as FYNNEI. V gave up 4 bases and J gave up 8 bases; unmatched junction bases: 8. Only in-frame clones appear in the TCRdb table, and some are missing; sequencing was by immunoSEQ multiplex PCR. The top ten clones hold approximately 0.18% of a sample with over 80,000 clones, roughly 89% of them seen once. This sample stems from a study of graft-versus-host responses after intestinal transplantation. Study-wide results and caveats: Within the allografts of patients who had graft-donor T cell macrochimerism, graft-versus-host to host-versus-graft clonal ratios were high.

The chain couples TRBV2 to TRBJ1-2; 9 nucleotides agree with TRBD1. Sequenced material: unstimulated CD4+ T cells sorted from spleen or lymph node cells, taken before transplant. This receptor was taken from a human donor who was the organ donor for an intestinal transplant. CDR3 DNA: TGTGCCAGCAGTGTCGGGCGGACAGGGGACGGCTACACCTTC. Translation: CASSVGRTGDGYTF.